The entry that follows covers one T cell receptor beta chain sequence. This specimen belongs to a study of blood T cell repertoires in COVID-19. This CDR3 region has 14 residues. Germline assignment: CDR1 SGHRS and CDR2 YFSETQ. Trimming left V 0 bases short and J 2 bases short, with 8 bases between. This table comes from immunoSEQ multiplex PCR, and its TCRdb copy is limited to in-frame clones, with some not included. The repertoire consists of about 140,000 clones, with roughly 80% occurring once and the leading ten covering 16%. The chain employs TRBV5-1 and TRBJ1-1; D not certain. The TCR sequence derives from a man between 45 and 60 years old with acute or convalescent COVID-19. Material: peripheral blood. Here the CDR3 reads CASSLDSLNTEAFF. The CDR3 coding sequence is TGCGCCAGCAGCTTGGACAGCCTTAACACTGAAGCTTTCTTT.